What follows are 11 T cell receptor beta chains derived from one specimen sequenced in a study of blood T cell repertoires in COVID-19. The assay was immunoSEQ multiplex PCR, and TCRdb's table has in-frame clones only and misses some. The repertoire consists of around 160,000 clones, with 70% to 90% occurring once and the leading ten covering about 8%. Sequencing used peripheral blood. The receptors shown here come from a woman aged 55-70 years with COVID-19, enrolled during active disease.

The gene calls are TRBV5-5 and TRBJ1-2; 9 bases map to TRBD1. The CDR3 spans 15 residues. The germline gives CDR1 SGHKS, CDR2 YYEKEE (reference sequence). V lost 4 bases and J lost 7; bases outside the gene matches: 11. Here the CDR3 DNA reads TGTGCCAGCAGCGTACAGACAGGGGGAACGTCTGGCTACACCTTC. It specifies CASSVQTGGTSGYTF.

The J gene is TRBJ2-3, the V gene TRBV7-3; weak D call: TRBD2 (6 bases). The ends were cut back, 4 bases at V and 4 bases at J, with 18 bases in the middle. Germline loops: CDR1 SGHTA, CDR2 FQGTGA. The CDR3 is 16 residues long. CDR3 in DNA: TGTGCCAGCAGCTCGCTATCCGGGACTGTATCAGATACGCAGTATTTT. It specifies CASSSLSGTVSDTQYF.

This clone is a singleton in its sample. The chain links TRBV20-1 to TRBJ1-5; maybe TRBD1 (6 bases). Germline V lookup: CDR1 DFQATT, CDR2 SNEGSKA (reference sequence). The CDR3 is 15 residues long. V lost 3 bases to trimming and J lost 7 bases, with 19 bases between them. The CDR3 reads CSASKGGSGDQPQHF. The DNA of the CDR3 is TGCAGTGCTAGTAAAGGGGGATCGGGTGACCAGCCCCAGCATTTT.

The table lists this clone with a count of one. The V and J genes are TRBV5-3 and TRBJ2-7; tentatively, D is TRBD1 (5 bases). TRBV5-3 is reported as an ORF; its role is uncertain. The CDR3 is made up of 14 amino acids. V was shortened by 5 bases and J by 3 bases, with 15 bases between the two germline ends. The CDR3: CARRYGHTIYEQYF. The CDR3 bases are TGTGCCAGAAGATACGGACACACCATCTACGAGCAGTACTTC.

This clone was seen once. The chain combines TRBV5-8 with TRBJ1-5; the match to TRBD1 covers 11 bases. Germline-derived CDR1 and CDR2 are SGHTS and YDEGEE. The CDR3 has 14 amino acids. The ends lost 7 bases at V and 5 bases at J; junction bases unmatched: 5. CDR3 sequence reads: CASAGTGGDQPQHF. DNA for the CDR3: TGTGCCAGCGCCGGGACAGGGGGAGATCAGCCCCAGCATTTT.

The chain is built from TRBV18 and TRBJ2-5, with 8 nucleotides matching TRBD2. The CDR3 contains 15 residues. Unmatched junction bases numbered 2, after V lost 1 base and J lost 1 base. Germline V gene data show CDR1 as KGHSH and CDR2 as LQKENI. For the CDR3, the DNA is TGTGCCAGCTCACCACTAGCGGGGACCCAAGAGACCCAGTACTTC. This sequence encodes CASSPLAGTQETQYF.

The chain joins TRBV5-4 to TRBJ2-1, with D perhaps TRBD1 (6 bases). Germline CDR1 is SGHNT and CDR2 is YYREEE (reference sequence). There are 16 residues in the CDR3. Deletions cut 4 bases from V and 0 bases from J, with 14 bases between. CDR3 bases: TGTGCCAGCAGCCTTGACAGGCGATCCTCCTACAATGAGCAGTTCTTC. Amino acids: CASSLDRRSSYNEQFF.

The V and J genes are TRBV6-6 and TRBJ2-5; 8 bases fit TRBD1. V was clipped by 2 bases and J by 4 bases; unmatched bases: 3. The CDR3 sequence is 14 residues long. The germline V gene has CDR1 MNHNY and CDR2 SVGAGI (reference sequence). CDR3 bases: TGTGCCAGCAGTTACGGACAGGGAGGAGAGACCCAGTACTTC. As protein: CASSYGQGGETQYF.

The chain couples TRBV19 to TRBJ1-3; D is uncertain. CDR3 length: 13 amino acids. The ends were cut back, 3 bases at V and 6 bases at J, with 9 bases in the middle. Germline V gene lookup returns CDR1 LNHDA and CDR2 SQIVND (reference sequence). The CDR3, as DNA: TGTGCCAGTAGTATCCGCAGCGAAAACACCATATATTTT. Its translation: CASSIRSENTIYF.

In nucleotides, the CDR3 is TGTGCCACCAGTGATTTCGGAGGGACCGAGACCCAGTACTTC. Encoded protein: CATSDFGGTETQYF. The rearrangement joins TRBV24-1 to TRBJ2-5; the D gene is possibly TRBD2 (6 bases). CDR1 KGHDR and CDR2 SFDVKD come from the germline V gene. V lost 1 base and J 5 bases, leaving 10 bases between the germline ends. CDR3 length: 14 amino acids.

The chain carries TRBV4-2 and TRBJ2-1, with D tentatively TRBD2 (6 bases). The CDR3 consists of 17 residues. Germline V gene data show CDR1 as LGHNA and CDR2 as YNFKEQ. The V end was cut by 3 bases, the J end by 8 bases, with 23 bases between. The CDR3 region has the DNA TGTGCCAGCAGCCACCCTAGGAGGGGCCAAGCCTGGGATGAGCAGTTCTTC. Its translation: CASSHPRRGQAWDEQFF.